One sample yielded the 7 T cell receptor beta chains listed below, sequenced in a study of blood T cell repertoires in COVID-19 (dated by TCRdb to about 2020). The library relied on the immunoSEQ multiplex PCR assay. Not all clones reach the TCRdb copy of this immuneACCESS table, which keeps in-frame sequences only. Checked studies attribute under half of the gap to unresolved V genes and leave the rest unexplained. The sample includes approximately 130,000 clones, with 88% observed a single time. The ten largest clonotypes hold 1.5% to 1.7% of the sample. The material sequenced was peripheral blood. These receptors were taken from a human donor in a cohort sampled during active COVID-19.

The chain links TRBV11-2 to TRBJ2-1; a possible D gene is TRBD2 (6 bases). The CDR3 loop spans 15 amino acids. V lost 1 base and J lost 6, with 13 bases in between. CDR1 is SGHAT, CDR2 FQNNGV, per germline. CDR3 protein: CASSLVSGGVNEQFF. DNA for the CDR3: TGTGCCAGCAGCTTAGTATCCGGGGGTGTCAATGAGCAGTTCTTC. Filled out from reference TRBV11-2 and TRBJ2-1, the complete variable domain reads EAGVAQSPRYKIIEKRQSVAFWCNPISGHATLYWYQQILGQGPKLLIQFQNNGVVDDSQLPKDRFSAERLKGVDSTLKIQPAKLEDSAVYLCASSLVSGGVNEQFFGPGTRLTVL.

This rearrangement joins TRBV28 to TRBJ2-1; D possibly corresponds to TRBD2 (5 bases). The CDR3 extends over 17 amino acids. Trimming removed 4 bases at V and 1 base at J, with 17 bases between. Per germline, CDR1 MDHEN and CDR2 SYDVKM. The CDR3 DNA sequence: TGTGCCAGCAGTTCATCCTTGGGTAGCGCTTCCTACAATGAGCAGTTCTTC. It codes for CASSSSLGSASYNEQFF.

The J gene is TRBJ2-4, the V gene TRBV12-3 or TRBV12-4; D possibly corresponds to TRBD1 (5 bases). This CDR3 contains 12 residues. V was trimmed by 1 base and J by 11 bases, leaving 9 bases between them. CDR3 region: CASSLDRLLQYF. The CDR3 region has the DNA TGTGCCAGCAGTTTAGACAGGTTGCTTCAGTACTTC.

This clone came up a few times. This chain's CDR3 is CASSLGANGPRGGHQPQHF. Written as DNA, the CDR3 is TGTGCCAGCAGCTTGGGGGCAAACGGTCCACGCGGGGGGCATCAGCCCCAGCATTTT. The V gene is TRBV7-8, the J gene TRBJ1-5, with a weak D call TRBD1 (6 bases). Germline V gene sequence: CDR1 SGHVS, CDR2 FQNEAQ. Trimming removed 3 bases at V and 5 bases at J, with 26 bases between. The CDR3 is 19 residues long.

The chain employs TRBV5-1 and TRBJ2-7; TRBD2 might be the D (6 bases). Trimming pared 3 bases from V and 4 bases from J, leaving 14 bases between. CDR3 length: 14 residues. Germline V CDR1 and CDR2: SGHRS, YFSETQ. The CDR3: CASSSGTALYEQYF. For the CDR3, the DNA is TGCGCCAGCAGCTCTGGGACTGCCCTATACGAGCAGTACTTC.

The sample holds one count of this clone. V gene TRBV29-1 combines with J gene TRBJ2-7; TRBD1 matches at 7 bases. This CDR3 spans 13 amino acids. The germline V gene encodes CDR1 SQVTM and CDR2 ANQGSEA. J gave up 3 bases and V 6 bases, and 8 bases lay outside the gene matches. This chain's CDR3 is CSVLPGQSYEQYF. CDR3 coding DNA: TGCAGCGTCTTACCGGGACAGAGCTACGAGCAGTACTTC.

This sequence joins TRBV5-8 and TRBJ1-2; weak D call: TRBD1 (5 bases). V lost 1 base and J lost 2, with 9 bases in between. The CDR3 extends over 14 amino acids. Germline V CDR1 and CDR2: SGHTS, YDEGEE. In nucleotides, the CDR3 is TGTGCCAGCAGCTTGCTGGCAGGGAACTATGGCTACACCTTC. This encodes CASSLLAGNYGYTF.